Listed below are T cell receptor beta chains from one sample, sequenced in a study of Ad26.COV2.S vaccination and SARS-CoV-2 variants. Clones were read by immunoSEQ multiplex PCR, and TCRdb kept only the in-frame ones, dropping some. This table holds roughly 680,000 clones, more than 80% found once. Sequences were derived from peripheral blood, sampled in a trial of Ad26.COV2.S vaccine versus placebo. The receptor set was obtained from a person between 18 and 60 years old who received the Ad26.COV2.S COVID-19 vaccine or a placebo. The CDR3 runs from the conserved cysteine through the conserved F or W. D genes are given only for firm matches. Some rows have no size entry. The others give once, few or many, or a class for an expanded clone.

d_call clone_size j_call v_call cdr3_aa cdr3_nt
TRBD1 . TRBJ2-7 TRBV9 CASSGGTGSKQYF TGTGCCAGCAGCGGGGGGACAGGGAGTAAGCAGTACTTC
. . TRBJ2-7 TRBV12-3/TRBV12-4 CASSLTTPHEQYF TGTGCCAGCAGTTTAACTACGCCCCACGAGCAGTACTTC
TRBD2 . TRBJ2-7 TRBV2 CVSSEAGVGEQYF TGTGTCAGCAGTGAAGCGGGAGTGGGTGAGCAGTACTTC
. few TRBJ1-2 TRBV7-9 CASSLPRERYGYTF TGTGCCAGCAGCTTACCCAGGGAGAGGTATGGCTACACCTTC
. . TRBJ1-4 TRBV2 CASSGRPNEKLFF TGTGCCAGCTCAGGGCGGCCTAATGAAAAACTGTTTTTT
TRBD1 . TRBJ1-4 TRBV19 CASSIPTGPATNEKLFF TGTGCCAGTAGTATCCCGACAGGGCCTGCAACTAATGAAAAACTGTTTTTT
TRBD1 . TRBJ2-1 TRBV6-2/TRBV6-3 CASSAGTGGFNEQFF TGTGCCAGCAGTGCCGGGACAGGGGGTTTTAATGAGCAGTTCTTC
TRBD2 . TRBJ2-2 TRBV5-5 CASSSTGTRVNTGELFF TGTGCCAGCAGCTCAACCGGGACTAGGGTGAACACCGGGGAGCTGTTTTTT
. . TRBJ2-1 TRBV7-7 CASSLRVGSGEQFF TGTGCTAGCAGCTTGAGAGTCGGGAGCGGTGAGCAGTTCTTC
. once TRBJ2-1 TRBV24-1 CATSDLDAPPIF TGTGCCACCAGTGACCTGGACGCCCCCCCGATCTTC
. . TRBJ2-3 TRBV6-5 CASKIGQLTDTQYF TGTGCCAGCAAGATCGGGCAGCTAACAGATACGCAGTATTTT
TRBD1 . TRBJ2-2 TRBV27 CASSSRGHVTGELFF TGTGCCAGCAGTTCCAGGGGGCACGTCACCGGGGAGCTGTTTTTT
TRBD1 . TRBJ2-2 TRBV4-1 CASSPIGQGTGELFF TGCGCCAGCAGCCCGATAGGACAGGGGACCGGGGAGCTGTTTTTT
. . TRBJ1-2 TRBV25-1 CASSGINYGYTF TGTGCCAGCAGTGGGATAAACTATGGCTACACCTTC
TRBD1 once TRBJ1-4 TRBV25-1 CASEPGTGVRGKLFF TGTGCCAGCGAGCCCGGGACAGGGGTAAGGGGGAAACTGTTTTTT
. . TRBJ1-4 TRBV30 CACSLQTTNEKLFF TGTGCCTGTTCATTACAGACAACTAATGAAAAACTGTTTTTT
. . TRBJ1-4 TRBV5-1 CASTERTGTNEKLFF TGCGCCAGCACCGAACGGACGGGAACTAATGAAAAACTGTTTTTT
. . TRBJ1-1 TRBV7-9 CASSLYPANTEAFF TGTGCCAGCAGCTTATATCCAGCGAACACTGAAGCTTTCTTT
. . TRBJ1-4 TRBV6-1 CASSEAQGSTNEKLFF TGTGCCAGCAGTGAAGCCCAGGGATCGACTAATGAAAAACTGTTTTTT
TRBD2 . TRBJ2-3 TRBV4-3 CASSGLAGGIDTQYF TGCGCCAGCAGCGGGCTAGCGGGGGGAATAGATACGCAGTATTTT
. . TRBJ1-1 TRBV19 CASSSIRVWNTEAFF TGTGCCAGTAGTTCAATCAGGGTTTGGAACACTGAAGCTTTCTTT
. . TRBJ2-1 TRBV24-1 CATSGGGREQFF TGTGCCACCAGTGGTGGGGGCAGGGAGCAGTTCTTC
TRBD1 . TRBJ2-5 TRBV7-2 CASSFDRGRETQYF TGTGCCAGCAGCTTCGACAGGGGGAGGGAGACCCAGTACTTC